The rows below give T cell receptor beta chains drawn from one sample of a study of T cell responses to AZD1222 COVID-19 vaccine. The repertoire was sequenced with immunoSEQ multiplex PCR; TCRdb's copy has only in-frame clones and lacks some. The sample consists of about 160,000 clones, roughly nine tenths of them appearing once. Specimen: peripheral blood, collected on day 0 of AZD1222 vaccination. The origin of the receptors is an adult in good health. CDR3s include the opening cysteine and the closing phenylalanine or tryptophan. The D gene is left open where the match is weak. Only part of the rows carry a size: once, few, many, or a class if the clone is expanded.

>TRBJ2-3|.|TRBV11-3|.
CASSLVEPDTQYF
TGTGCCAGCAGCTTAGTTGAGCCAGATACGCAGTATTTT
>TRBJ2-1|.|TRBV6-4|.
CASSDRDNNEQFF
TGTGCCAGCAGTGATAGGGACAACAATGAGCAGTTCTTC
>TRBJ2-1|.|TRBV29-1|.
CSVETGDTNEQFF
TGCAGCGTTGAGACGGGGGATACCAATGAGCAGTTCTTC
>TRBJ2-1|.|TRBV5-8|.
CASSLERNYNEQFF
TGTGCCAGCAGCTTGGAGCGGAACTACAATGAGCAGTTCTTC
>TRBJ2-5|.|TRBV21-1|.
CASTKAGGKLGETQYF
TGTGCCAGCACCAAGGCCGGCGGGAAATTGGGTGAGACCCAGTACTTC
>TRBJ1-1|.|TRBV7-2|.
CASSLRVRNTEAFF
TGTGCCAGCAGCTTGAGGGTCCGGAACACTGAAGCTTTCTTT
>TRBJ2-1|.|TRBV24-1|TRBD2
CATSEPGLADEQFF
TGTGCCACCAGTGAACCCGGACTAGCCGATGAGCAGTTCTTC
>TRBJ2-3|.|TRBV6-5|.
CASSPPTGSTDTQYF
TGTGCCAGCAGTCCCCCAACAGGTTCCACAGATACGCAGTATTTT
>TRBJ1-2|.|TRBV20-1|.
CSARPPDGYTF
TGCAGTGCTAGGCCGCCGGATGGCTACACCTTC
>TRBJ2-4|few|TRBV15|.
CATSRSGRVLTKNIQYF
TGTGCCACCAGCAGATCTGGCAGGGTCTTAACCAAAAACATTCAGTACTTC
>TRBJ1-1|few|TRBV5-1|.
CASSLTGSGPEAFF
TGCGCCAGCAGCTTGACAGGGTCCGGTCCTGAAGCTTTCTTT
>TRBJ2-1|.|TRBV5-1|.
CASSLGAGGGEQFF
TGCGCCAGCTCCCTTGGGGCGGGTGGTGGTGAGCAGTTCTTC
>TRBJ2-1|.|TRBV9|TRBD2
CASSPRLAGDNEQFF
TGTGCCAGCAGCCCGCGACTAGCGGGGGACAATGAGCAGTTCTTC
>TRBJ1-2|.|TRBV6-5|.
CASSYSTGSNGYTF
TGTGCCAGCAGTTACTCGACGGGTTCCAATGGCTACACCTTC
>TRBJ2-7|.|TRBV20-1|TRBD2
CSALGLAEQYF
TGCAGTGCCCTGGGACTAGCTGAGCAGTACTTC
>TRBJ1-1|.|TRBV29-1|.
CSVDVLTGGGTEAFF
TGCAGCGTTGATGTTCTGACAGGAGGGGGCACTGAAGCTTTCTTT
>TRBJ1-5|.|TRBV28|.
CASSLSGHVQNQPQHF
TGTGCCAGCAGTTTATCGGGACACGTACAAAATCAGCCCCAGCATTTT
>TRBJ1-5|.|TRBV30|.
CAWSADGNQPQHF
TGTGCCTGGAGTGCCGACGGGAATCAGCCCCAGCATTTT
>TRBJ2-3|.|TRBV27|TRBD2
CASSPRAPFRGGAADTQYF
TGTGCCAGCAGTCCCCGGGCTCCCTTTCGGGGGGGCGCGGCAGATACGCAGTATTTT
>TRBJ1-5|.|TRBV7-8|.
CASSLRGANQPQHF
TGTGCCAGCAGCTTAAGGGGGGCTAACCAGCCCCAGCATTTT
>TRBJ1-2|.|TRBV29-1|.
CSVESVEGRRFGYTF
TGCAGCGTTGAATCGGTAGAGGGACGTCGGTTTGGCTACACCTTC
>TRBJ1-6|.|TRBV7-9|TRBD1
CASSGSGTAGLDYNSPLHF
TGTGCCAGCAGCGGATCCGGGACAGCCGGATTGGACTATAATTCACCCCTCCACTTT
>TRBJ2-2|.|TRBV9|TRBD1
CASSVEGTVSTGELFF
TGTGCCAGCAGCGTCGAAGGGACAGTGTCCACCGGGGAGCTGTTTTTT
>TRBJ1-6|.|TRBV25-1|TRBD1
CASSPTGQIEGYNSPLHF
TGTGCCAGCAGTCCAACGGGACAGATCGAGGGCTATAATTCACCCCTCCACTTT
>TRBJ2-1|few|TRBV24-1|.
CATSDLDRTLGSHEQFF
TGTGCCACCAGTGATTTAGACAGGACCCTAGGGAGCCATGAGCAGTTCTTC
>TRBJ2-2|.|TRBV27|.
CASSPLLGELFF
TGTGCCAGCAGTCCCTTACTCGGGGAGCTGTTTTTT
>TRBJ1-1|.|TRBV5-1|.
CASSLDGGGAEAFF
TGCGCCAGCAGTCTTGATGGCGGAGGCGCTGAAGCTTTCTTT
>TRBJ2-7|.|TRBV4-3|TRBD2
CASSQETSGSYEQYF
TGCGCCAGCAGCCAAGAAACTAGCGGGAGCTACGAGCAGTACTTC
>TRBJ1-5|once|TRBV15|.
CATSRGFGEGHNQPQHF
TGTGCCACCAGCAGAGGGTTCGGGGAGGGCCACAATCAGCCCCAGCATTTT
>TRBJ1-6|.|TRBV7-8|.
CASSLGVSSYNSPLHF
TGTGCCAGCAGCTTGGGGGTTTCCTCCTATAATTCACCCCTCCACTTT
>TRBJ1-2|.|TRBV6-4|.
CASPFWVRGDYGYTF
TGTGCCAGCCCTTTCTGGGTCAGGGGTGACTATGGCTACACCTTC
>TRBJ1-2|.|TRBV3-1/TRBV3-2|.
CASSHRVGAAGYTF
TGTGCCAGCAGCCATAGAGTGGGTGCGGCTGGCTACACCTTC
>TRBJ2-7|once|TRBV18|TRBD2
CASSPPGYRGDYEQYF
TGTGCCAGCTCACCACCGGGGTACCGGGGGGACTACGAGCAGTACTTC
>TRBJ1-2|.|TRBV7-9|.
CASSRGLRGNYGYTF
TGTGCCAGCAGCCGGGGCCTCAGGGGTAACTATGGCTACACCTTC
>TRBJ1-1|.|TRBV5-1|.
CASSFFLNTEAFF
TGCGCCAGCAGCTTTTTCTTGAACACTGAAGCTTTCTTT
>TRBJ1-1|.|TRBV3-1/TRBV3-2|.
CASSYIRNTEAFF
TGTGCCAGCAGCTACATCAGAAACACTGAAGCTTTCTTT
>TRBJ2-1|few|TRBV7-8|.
CASSHGQGGSNEQFF
TGTGCCAGCAGCCACGGACAGGGAGGGAGCAATGAGCAGTTCTTC
>TRBJ2-7|.|TRBV28|.
CASSFDSDHEQYF
TGTGCCAGCAGTTTCGACTCGGACCACGAGCAGTACTTC
>TRBJ1-6|.|TRBV6-2/TRBV6-3|TRBD1
CASSFSSTGALEGSYNSPLHF
TGTGCCAGCAGTTTCTCCTCGACAGGGGCCCTGGAGGGCTCCTATAATTCACCCCTCCACTTT
>TRBJ2-1|.|TRBV6-1|.
CASSSPYNEQFF
TGTGCCAGCAGTTCGCCCTACAATGAGCAGTTCTTC
>TRBJ1-5|.|TRBV19|.
CASSPHPNNQPQHF
TGTGCCAGTAGCCCTCACCCTAACAATCAGCCCCAGCATTTT
>TRBJ2-2|once|TRBV4-3|.
CASSLDVGPGELFF
TGCGCCAGCAGCCTAGATGTGGGTCCCGGGGAGCTGTTTTTT
>TRBJ2-5|.|TRBV28|TRBD2
CASTKQRGGPTETQYF
TGTGCCAGCACCAAACAGCGGGGGGGCCCCACAGAGACCCAGTACTTC
>TRBJ2-1|once|TRBV9|TRBD2
CASSGRGGLYNEQFF
TGTGCCAGCAGCGGACGGGGGGGATTGTACAATGAGCAGTTCTTC
>TRBJ1-1|.|TRBV5-1|.
CASSLATGTNTEAFF
TGCGCCAGCAGCTTGGCTACAGGGACGAACACTGAAGCTTTCTTT
>TRBJ2-7|.|TRBV29-1|.
CSVEGEDTYEQYF
TGCAGCGTTGAGGGGGAGGACACCTACGAGCAGTACTTC
>TRBJ1-4|.|TRBV5-1|.
CASSRGGGTDEKLFF
TGCGCCAGCAGCAGGGGAGGGGGAACTGATGAAAAACTGTTTTTT
>TRBJ1-1|.|TRBV7-9|.
CASSQTRSTEAFF
TGTGCCAGCAGCCAAACCCGGAGCACTGAAGCTTTCTTT
>TRBJ2-7|.|TRBV20-1|.
CSARHHYEQYF
TGCAGTGCTAGACACCACTACGAGCAGTACTTC
>TRBJ1-2|.|TRBV29-1|.
CSVALNYGYTF
TGCAGCGTTGCTCTTAACTATGGCTACACCTTC
>TRBJ1-1|.|TRBV5-1|.
CASSYDRDTEAFF
TGCGCCAGCAGCTACGACAGAGACACTGAAGCTTTCTTT
>TRBJ2-7|few|TRBV19|.
CASSIGGYEQYF
TGTGCCAGTAGTATAGGGGGTTACGAGCAGTACTTC
>TRBJ2-1|.|TRBV27|.
CASTQGGARYNEQFF
TGTGCCAGCACCCAGGGGGGGGCTCGCTACAATGAGCAGTTCTTC